One and the same sample provided the 20 T cell receptor beta chains below, sequenced in a study of CD8+CD57+ T cells in acquired aplastic anemia (dated by TCRdb to the late 2010s). TCRdb names Illumina HiSeq 2000 as the instrument used. Profiling of TCR beta VDJ combinations and CDR3 sequences used genomic DNA as the template. Through fastp at Q25 and MiXCR, TCRdb rebuilt clones from the public reads, retaining in-frame beta chains. Here each entry gathers all rows of one CDR3 protein and keeps the most common genes and DNA. Across this sample there are roughly 150,000 distinct CDR3 sequences, with roughly 50% seen only once. In total, the top ten clones hold roughly 2.9% of the sample. The patients picked for sequencing were ones in whom flow cytometry had shown an expansion of CD8+CD57+ cells. The specimen was sorted CD4+, CD8+, or CD8+CD57+ T cells (not recorded which) from PBMCs. The receptors stem from a human donor with aplastic anemia.

CDR3 amino acids: CASRETEKLFF. In DNA, the CDR3 is TGTGCCAGCAGGGAAACAGAAAAACTGTTTTTT. The chain is built from TRBV2 and TRBJ1-4, with D unclear. Germline V gene data show CDR1 as SNHLY and CDR2 as FYNNEI. CDR3 length: 11 amino acids. The ends were cut back, 6 bases at V and 8 bases at J, with 7 bases in the middle.

J is TRBJ2-3 and V is TRBV24-1, with D tentatively TRBD1 (5 bases). Germline CDR1 KGHDR, CDR2 SFDVKD. The CDR3 totals 13 residues. The germline V and J ends were trimmed by 5 bases and 0 bases, with 5 bases remaining between them. DNA for the CDR3: TGTGCCACCAGTGGGGGCAGCACAGATACGCAGTATTTT. This translates into CATSGGSTDTQYF.

At least ten counts were recorded for this clonotype. The chain joins TRBV19 to TRBJ1-5, with TRBD1 as a possible D gene (6 bases). The CDR3 consists of 14 residues. CDR1 and CDR2 (germline): LNHDA, SQIVND (reference sequence). V was cut by 9 bases and J by 1 base, with 13 bases left in between. The CDR3 DNA reads as TGTGCCAGCCTCGGGACATCGAGCAATCAGCCCCAGCATTTT. This encodes CASLGTSSNQPQHF.

This clonotype was seen at least ten times. This CDR3 is CASSYNRGVNEQYF. CDR3 bases: TGTGCCAGCAGCTACAACAGGGGTGTAAACGAGCAGTACTTC. V is TRBV5-5 and J is TRBJ2-7, with 7 bases lining up with TRBD1. The CDR3 is 14 amino acids. Germline CDR1 and CDR2: SGHKS and YYEKEE (reference sequence). Germline trimming cut 3 bases from V and 5 bases from J; bases unmatched to any gene: 8.

The chain is built from TRBV15 and TRBJ2-3; D tentatively fits TRBD1 or TRBD2 (6 bases each). The germline gives CDR1 LNHNV, CDR2 YYDKDF (reference sequence). The CDR3 runs to 15 residues. V was clipped by 2 bases and J by 3 bases, with 12 bases between them. CDR3 coding DNA: TGTGCCACCAGCAGACAGGGGACTGTGACAGATACGCAGTATTTT. This gives the protein CATSRQGTVTDTQYF.

This clonotype was found many times. The J gene is TRBJ1-2, the V gene TRBV6-1; D not resolved. V gave up 2 bases and J gave up 7 bases, with 14 bases separating them. Germline-derived CDR1 and CDR2 are MNHNS and SASEGT. The CDR3 is made up of 14 amino acids. The CDR3 nucleotides read TGTGCCAGCAGTGAATCGCAAGGCTCGGGTGGCTACACCTTC. Translation gives CASSESQGSGGYTF.

V and J are TRBV29-1 and TRBJ2-2; TRBD1 is a possible D gene (6 bases). With 8 bases removed from V and 1 base from J, the gap between germline ends came to 8 bases. CDR3 size: 12 residues. The V gene's germline CDR1 is SQVTM and CDR2 ANQGSEA. CDR3 nucleotide sequence: TGCAGCACAGGGAGGAACACCGGGGAGCTGTTTTTT. This encodes CSTGRNTGELFF.

In this sample, this clonotype turned up once. The J gene is TRBJ1-4, the V gene TRBV29-1, with 9 bases matching TRBD1. The germline gives CDR1 SQVTM, CDR2 ANQGSEA. There are 14 residues in the CDR3. With V trimmed by 3 bases and J by 6 bases, 5 bases remained unmatched. The CDR3 region is CSVDSGTGHEKLFF. The CDR3 DNA follows: TGCAGCGTTGACTCCGGGACAGGGCATGAAAAACTGTTTTTT.

The J gene is TRBJ1-4, the V gene TRBV7-9; 9 positions match TRBD1. The CDR3 runs to 11 residues. CDR1 and CDR2 from the germline V gene are SEHNR and FQNEAQ (reference sequence). The CDR3 DNA reads TGTGACCGGACAGGGGTTGAAAAACTGTTTTTT. This gives the protein CDRTGVEKLFF.

As regards this clonotype: The CDR3 ends on some other residue instead of the conserved phenylalanine or tryptophan, so this is likely a read error. The chain recombines TRBV6-4 with TRBJ2-7; D call uncertain. The length of the CDR3 is 11 residues. V dropped 5 bases and J dropped 3 bases, with 5 bases sitting between them. Germline lookup yields CDR1 MRHNA and CDR2 SNTAGT. CDR3 residues: CASSISYEQYA. The CDR3 DNA reads as TGTGCCAGCAGTATCAGCTACGAGCAGTACGCC.

This clonotype has only a few counts. CDR3 DNA: TGTGCCAGCAATAATCCGGGAGGGTTAAATGAGCAGTTCTTC. This codes for CASNNPGGLNEQFF. The rearrangement uses TRBV6-1 and TRBJ2-1; 8 bases are shared with TRBD2. Per the germline V gene, CDR1 is MNHNS and CDR2 is SASEGT. V lost 7 bases to trimming and J lost 7 bases; unmatched junction nucleotides: 9. The CDR3 runs to 14 residues.

DNA of the CDR3: TGCAGCGTTGACGGACAGGCGAGCTATGGCTACACCTTC. Translation: CSVDGQASYGYTF. This sequence joins TRBV29-1 and TRBJ1-2; the match to TRBD1 covers 7 bases. From germline, CDR1 is SQVTM and CDR2 ANQGSEA. Unmatched junction bases numbered 5, after V lost 3 bases and J lost 4 bases. The CDR3 totals 13 residues. The full variable domain, in which reference TRBV29-1 and TRBJ1-2 provide the parts outside the CDR3, is SAVISQKPSRDICQRGTSLTIQCQVDSQVTMMFWYRQQPGQSLTLIATANQGSEATYESGFVIDKFPISRPNLTFSTLTVSNMSPEDSSIYLCSVDGQASYGYTFGSGTRLTVV.

This clonotype has just one count. The chain couples TRBV29-1 to TRBJ2-7, with D possibly being TRBD1 (6 bases). CDR1 is SQVTM and CDR2 is ANQGSEA in the germline V gene. CDR3 length: 12 residues. Trimming shortened V by 2 bases and J by 9 bases, and 14 bases separated the two germline ends. Here the CDR3 DNA reads TGCAGCGTTGAAAGCAGGGGTGTGGGGCAGTACTTC. As protein: CSVESRGVGQYF.

Concerning this clonotype: The germline gene is not matched at one end of the junction; a read error may be the cause. The V call is TRBV7-7, the J call TRBJ2-1, with D unclear. The V gene's germline CDR1 is SSHAT and CDR2 FNYEAQ (reference sequence). The CDR3 has 13 amino acids. The CDR3 here is CASGLGISAEQFF. DNA of the CDR3: TGTGCCAGCGGCTTAGGGATATCCGCTGAGCAGTTCTTC.

This clonotype turned up a few times. The genes are TRBV12-3 or TRBV12-4 and TRBJ2-7; TRBD2 aligns across 8 bases. The CDR3 runs to 16 residues. V lost 7 bases and J lost 1; bases outside the gene matches: 12. CDR3: CASTHGGASGSYEQYV. CDR3 sequence (DNA): TGTGCCAGCACACACGGCGGGGCTAGCGGGTCCTACGAGCAGTACGTC.

This rearrangement joins TRBV5-1 to TRBJ2-7; the D gene is possibly TRBD2 (6 bases). The CDR3 consists of 14 residues. Trimming removed 0 bases from V and 5 bases from J, with 12 bases in between. Germline lookup yields CDR1 SGHRS and CDR2 YFSETQ. DNA of the CDR3: TGCGCCAGCAGCTTGGAGGCGGGGCGGAACGAGCAGTACGTC. It is translated as CASSLEAGRNEQYV.

This clonotype appeared many times. This chain joins TRBV24-1 and TRBJ2-5, with D tentatively TRBD1 or TRBD2 (5 bases each). Trimming took off 4 bases at V and 4 bases at J, with 18 bases between the two ends. This CDR3 region has 16 residues. Germline CDR1 KGHDR, CDR2 SFDVKD. The CDR3 loop is CATSESGRSQRETQYF. CDR3 in DNA: TGTGCCACCAGTGAATCGGGACGGTCTCAGAGAGAGACCCAGTACTTC.

At least ten counts were recorded for this clonotype. V and J are TRBV10-3 and TRBJ2-7; TRBD2 might be the D (5 bases). Between the trimmed V and J ends, which lost 2 bases and 3 bases, there was a span of 17 bases. Germline CDR1 is ENHRY and CDR2 is SYGVKD. The CDR3 spans 16 residues. The CDR3 reads CAISEPGGLVGYEQYF. CDR3 coding DNA: TGTGCCATCAGTGAGCCCGGCGGGTTGGTAGGCTACGAGCAGTACTTC.

This clonotype has just a few counts. The chain employs TRBV24-1 and TRBJ1-5; the match to TRBD1 covers 8 bases. V trimming: 9 bases; J trimming: 11 bases; junction bases outside the gene matches: 11. CDR3 size: 13 residues. CDR1 KGHDR and CDR2 SFDVKD come from the germline V gene. Here the CDR3 reads CATGTGLSTAQHF. Written as DNA, the CDR3 is TGTGCCACCGGGACAGGTCTCTCAACAGCCCAGCATTTT.

This clonotype was counted only a few times. The J gene is TRBJ2-1, the V gene TRBV25-1; 12 bases are shared with TRBD2. Germline CDR1 MGHDK, CDR2 SYGVNS. The CDR3 contains 15 residues. Germline trimming cut 6 bases from V and 5 bases from J; bases unmatched to any gene: 5. Here the CDR3 DNA reads TGTGCCAGCAGACCCCTAGCGGGAGGGGACAATGAGCAGTTCTTC. Residues: CASRPLAGGDNEQFF.